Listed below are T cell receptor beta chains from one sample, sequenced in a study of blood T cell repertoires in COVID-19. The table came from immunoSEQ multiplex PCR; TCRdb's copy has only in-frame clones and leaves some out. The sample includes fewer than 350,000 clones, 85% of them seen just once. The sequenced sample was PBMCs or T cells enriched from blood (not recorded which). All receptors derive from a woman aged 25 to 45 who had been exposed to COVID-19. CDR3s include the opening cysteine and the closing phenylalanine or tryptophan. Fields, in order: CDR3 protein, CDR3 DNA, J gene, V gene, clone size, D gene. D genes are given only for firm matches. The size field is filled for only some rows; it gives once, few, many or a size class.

CDR3aa: CASSQGLSTSYGYTF
CDR3nt: TGCGCCAGCAGCCAAGGGCTTAGTACTAGCTATGGCTACACCTTC
j_gene: TRBJ1-2
v_gene: TRBV4-1
abundance: -
d_gene: -

CDR3aa: CASSLEKGPQRGSGNTIYF
CDR3nt: TGTGCCAGCAGCTTAGAAAAAGGACCCCAAAGGGGCTCTGGAAACACCATATATTTT
j_gene: TRBJ1-3
v_gene: TRBV7-9
abundance: -
d_gene: -

CDR3aa: CASSSGQGIYQPQHF
CDR3nt: TGTGCCAGCTCATCAGGACAGGGGATTTATCAGCCCCAGCATTTT
j_gene: TRBJ1-5
v_gene: TRBV18
abundance: -
d_gene: TRBD1

CDR3aa: CASSQDIWGNYGYTF
CDR3nt: TGCGCCAGCAGCCAAGATATTTGGGGCAACTATGGCTACACCTTC
j_gene: TRBJ1-2
v_gene: TRBV4-1
abundance: -
d_gene: -

CDR3aa: CAISESSSGANVLTF
CDR3nt: TGTGCCATCAGTGAATCCTCCTCTGGGGCCAACGTCCTGACTTTC
j_gene: TRBJ2-6
v_gene: TRBV10-3
abundance: -
d_gene: -

CDR3aa: CASSLDRVGVMTTEAFF
CDR3nt: TGTGCCAGCAGTTTGGACAGGGTGGGGGTGATGACCACTGAAGCTTTCTTT
j_gene: TRBJ1-1
v_gene: TRBV28
abundance: -
d_gene: TRBD1

CDR3aa: CASFRARDIKYTF
CDR3nt: TGTGCCAGCTTTCGAGCCCGGGACATTAAATACACCTTC
j_gene: TRBJ1-2
v_gene: TRBV13
abundance: once
d_gene: -

CDR3aa: CSVATASTDTQYF
CDR3nt: TGCAGCGTTGCGACAGCAAGCACAGATACGCAGTATTTT
j_gene: TRBJ2-3
v_gene: TRBV29-1
abundance: once
d_gene: -

CDR3aa: CASSELLQGKFLQRSYNEQFF
CDR3nt: TGTGCCAGCAGTGAGCTGTTACAGGGAAAATTTCTTCAACGCTCCTACAATGAGCAGTTCTTC
j_gene: TRBJ2-1
v_gene: TRBV2
abundance: -
d_gene: -

CDR3aa: CASSIGQGRGGDTQYF
CDR3nt: TGTGCCAGTAGTATCGGCCAGGGTAGGGGCGGCGATACGCAGTATTTT
j_gene: TRBJ2-3
v_gene: TRBV19
abundance: -
d_gene: -

CDR3aa: CAISDRSGEDVTDTQYF
CDR3nt: TGTGCCATCAGTGACCGAAGCGGGGAGGACGTGACAGATACGCAGTATTTT
j_gene: TRBJ2-3
v_gene: TRBV10-3
abundance: -
d_gene: TRBD2

CDR3aa: CASSSPLGSSGSHYEQYF
CDR3nt: TGCGCCAGCAGCTCCCCACTTGGGAGTAGCGGGAGCCACTACGAGCAGTACTTC
j_gene: TRBJ2-7
v_gene: TRBV5-1
abundance: -
d_gene: TRBD2

CDR3aa: CARSSPGQGAAGLNQPQHF
CDR3nt: TGTGCCAGAAGCTCTCCGGGACAGGGGGCCGCGGGGCTAAACCAGCCCCAGCATTTT
j_gene: TRBJ1-5
v_gene: TRBV5-3
abundance: -
d_gene: TRBD1

CDR3aa: CASSVESNQPQHF
CDR3nt: TGCGCCAGCAGTGTGGAGAGCAATCAGCCCCAGCATTTT
j_gene: TRBJ1-5
v_gene: TRBV4-1
abundance: -
d_gene: -

CDR3aa: CAWSVEVYNSPLHF
CDR3nt: TGTGCCTGGAGTGTAGAGGTATACAATTCACCCCTCCACTTT
j_gene: TRBJ1-6
v_gene: TRBV30
abundance: -
d_gene: -

CDR3aa: CASSPLAEGDREKLFF
CDR3nt: TGTGCCAGCAGCCCCCTTGCGGAGGGAGATCGTGAAAAACTGTTTTTT
j_gene: TRBJ1-4
v_gene: TRBV4-2
abundance: -
d_gene: -

CDR3aa: CASSSGTGIESNQPQHF
CDR3nt: TGTGCCAGCAGCTCCGGGACAGGGATCGAGAGCAATCAGCCCCAGCATTTT
j_gene: TRBJ1-5
v_gene: TRBV3-1/TRBV3-2
abundance: -
d_gene: TRBD1

CDR3aa: CASSYSGRVFQPQHF
CDR3nt: TGTGCCAGCAGTTACTCGGGCAGGGTTTTCCAGCCCCAGCATTTT
j_gene: TRBJ1-5
v_gene: TRBV6-6
abundance: -
d_gene: -

CDR3aa: CASSETTGKIYGYTF
CDR3nt: TGTGCCAGCAGTGAAACGACAGGGAAAATCTATGGCTACACCTTC
j_gene: TRBJ1-2
v_gene: TRBV2
abundance: -
d_gene: TRBD1

CDR3aa: CASSRARGGVAGGFNEQFF
CDR3nt: TGTGCCAGCAGCCGGGCTCGCGGGGGAGTAGCGGGAGGGTTCAATGAGCAGTTCTTC
j_gene: TRBJ2-1
v_gene: TRBV7-2
abundance: -
d_gene: TRBD2

CDR3aa: CASSPDRNTIYF
CDR3nt: TGCGCCAGCAGCCCCGACAGGAACACCATATATTTT
j_gene: TRBJ1-3
v_gene: TRBV5-1
abundance: -
d_gene: -

CDR3aa: CASSFPGATNEKLFF
CDR3nt: TGTGCCAGCAGCTTCCCAGGGGCAACTAATGAAAAACTGTTTTTT
j_gene: TRBJ1-4
v_gene: TRBV11-2
abundance: -
d_gene: -

CDR3aa: CASSLGQGEGYTF
CDR3nt: TGCGCCAGCAGCTTGGGCCAGGGTGAAGGCTACACCTTC
j_gene: TRBJ1-2
v_gene: TRBV5-1
abundance: once
d_gene: -

CDR3aa: CASRLGQDDEAFF
CDR3nt: TGCGCCAGCAGGCTGGGACAGGACGATGAAGCTTTCTTT
j_gene: TRBJ1-1
v_gene: TRBV5-1
abundance: -
d_gene: TRBD1

CDR3aa: CASSFRQGVYGYTF
CDR3nt: TGTGCCAGCAGCTTCCGACAGGGTGTCTATGGCTACACCTTC
j_gene: TRBJ1-2
v_gene: TRBV7-3
abundance: -
d_gene: TRBD1

CDR3aa: CASSTGPTDTQYF
CDR3nt: TGTGCCAGCAGTACAGGACCCACAGATACGCAGTATTTT
j_gene: TRBJ2-3
v_gene: TRBV7-3
abundance: -
d_gene: -

CDR3aa: CASSQDGTYGYTF
CDR3nt: TGCGCCAGCAGCCAAGATGGGACTTATGGCTACACCTTC
j_gene: TRBJ1-2
v_gene: TRBV4-3
abundance: few
d_gene: -

CDR3aa: CASSTDRKSSYNEQFF
CDR3nt: TGTGCCAGCAGTACAGACAGGAAGAGCTCCTACAATGAGCAGTTCTTC
j_gene: TRBJ2-1
v_gene: TRBV2
abundance: once
d_gene: -

CDR3aa: CASDSRRLAGGLINEQFF
CDR3nt: TGTGCCAGCGACTCCCGGCGGCTAGCGGGGGGGCTAATCAATGAGCAGTTCTTC
j_gene: TRBJ2-1
v_gene: TRBV28
abundance: -
d_gene: TRBD2

CDR3aa: CASSYSGSGSYEQYF
CDR3nt: TGTGCCAGCAGTTACTCGGGTTCAGGGTCTTACGAGCAGTACTTC
j_gene: TRBJ2-7
v_gene: TRBV6-5
abundance: -
d_gene: -

CDR3aa: CASSQEMWDTPLNEQFF
CDR3nt: TGTGCCAGCAGCCAAGAAATGTGGGACACCCCTCTCAATGAGCAGTTCTTC
j_gene: TRBJ2-1
v_gene: TRBV4-2
abundance: once
d_gene: -

CDR3aa: CASSLFDRVGEKLFF
CDR3nt: TGTGCCAGCAGCTTATTCGACAGGGTTGGTGAAAAACTGTTTTTT
j_gene: TRBJ1-4
v_gene: TRBV7-9
abundance: once
d_gene: TRBD1

CDR3aa: CASSLDGVRNNEQFF
CDR3nt: TGCGCCAGCAGCTTGGATGGCGTGAGGAACAATGAGCAGTTCTTC
j_gene: TRBJ2-1
v_gene: TRBV5-1
abundance: once
d_gene: -

CDR3aa: CASSFGQGGYEQYF
CDR3nt: TGCGCCAGCAGCTTTGGTCAGGGTGGCTACGAGCAGTACTTC
j_gene: TRBJ2-7
v_gene: TRBV5-1
abundance: -
d_gene: -

CDR3aa: CASSQPTGFNSPLHF
CDR3nt: TGTGCCAGTAGCCAACCGACAGGGTTTAATTCACCCCTCCACTTT
j_gene: TRBJ1-6
v_gene: TRBV19
abundance: -
d_gene: TRBD1

CDR3aa: CASSPHQEGTEAFF
CDR3nt: TGTGCCAGCAGCCCCCACCAAGAGGGAACTGAAGCTTTCTTT
j_gene: TRBJ1-1
v_gene: TRBV9
abundance: -
d_gene: -